The source of this T cell receptor (beta chain) is a study of T cell responses to AZD1222 COVID-19 vaccine. Study-level findings and limits: Most donors were white British, females outnumbered males, and clonal diversity was possibly underestimated.

Points on this clone: Antigen: not known.

Sequenced by immunoSEQ multiplex PCR; TCRdb stores in-frame clones only, minus some. Of about 180,000 clones in the sample, 80% to 95% were seen once. The germline gives CDR1 KGHSH, CDR2 LQKENI. V shed 3 bases and J shed 6 bases, with 12 bases lying between them. This CDR3 comprises 14 residues. The chain combines TRBV18 with TRBJ2-1, with D hard to call. The sample here was peripheral blood, taken 28 days after the second AZD1222 dose. The TCR was taken from an adult who received the AZD1222 COVID-19 vaccine. The CDR3 DNA is TGTGCCAGCTCACCGGGGAATCCAGCCAATGAGCAGTTCTTC. This translates into CASSPGNPANEQFF. Drawing the rest from reference TRBV18 and TRBJ2-1, the complete variable domain is NAGVMQNPRHLVRRRGQEARLRCSPMKGHSHVYWYRQLPEEGLKFMVYLQKENIIDESGMPKERFSAEFPKEGPSILRIQQVVRGDSAAYFCASSPGNPANEQFFGPGTRLTVL.